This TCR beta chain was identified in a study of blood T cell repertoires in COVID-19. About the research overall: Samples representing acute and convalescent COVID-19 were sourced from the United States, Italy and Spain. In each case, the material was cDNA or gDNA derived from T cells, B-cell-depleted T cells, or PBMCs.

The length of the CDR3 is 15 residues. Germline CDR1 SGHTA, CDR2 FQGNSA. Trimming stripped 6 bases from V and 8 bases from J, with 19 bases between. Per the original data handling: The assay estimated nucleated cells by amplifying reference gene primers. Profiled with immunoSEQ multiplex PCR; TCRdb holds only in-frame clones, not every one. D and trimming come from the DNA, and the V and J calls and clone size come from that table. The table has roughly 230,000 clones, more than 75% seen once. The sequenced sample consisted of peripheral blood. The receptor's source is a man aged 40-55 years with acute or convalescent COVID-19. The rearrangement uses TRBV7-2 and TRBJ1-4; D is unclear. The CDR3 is CASRSSGRLGEKLFF. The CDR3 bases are TGTGCCAGCAGGTCAAGCGGCAGGTTAGGAGAAAAACTGTTTTTT. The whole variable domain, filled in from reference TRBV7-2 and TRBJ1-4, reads GAGVSQSPSNKVTEKGKDVELRCDPISGHTALYWYRQSLGQGLEFLIYFQGNSAPDKSGLPSDRFSAERTGGSVSTLTIQRTQQEDSAVYLCASRSSGRLGEKLFFGSGTQLSVL.